These 12 T cell receptor beta chains were sequenced from one sample in a study of T cells in Graves' hyperthyroidism and ophthalmopathy. Amplified TCR beta CDR3 regions derived from RNA transcripts. The TCR CDR3 first-round RT-PCR relied on the HTBI primer set. TCRdb called the multiplex PCR reads again in MiXCR, with one record for every CDR3 protein. The top ten clones hold about 8.3% of a sample with about 540,000 distinct CDR3 sequences, roughly 50% of them seen once. Material: peripheral blood or thyroid tissue (not recorded which). The receptors come from a woman between 18 and 29 years old with Graves' hyperthyroidism.

Comment on this clonotype: The CDR3 does not close with the conserved phenylalanine or tryptophan, likely indicating a read error. The J gene is TRBJ2-5, the V gene TRBV7-6; D is uncertain. The CDR3 length is 13 residues. The V gene's germline CDR1 is SGHVS and CDR2 FNYEAQ. V was clipped by 5 bases and J by 5 bases, with 12 bases between them. The CDR3 spells CASSLCTEETQYL. The DNA for the CDR3 is TGTGCCAGCAGCCTATGTACGGAGGAGACCCAGTACCTC.

This clonotype appeared a few times. The chain combines TRBV20-1 with TRBJ2-3, with D uncertain. Germline loops: CDR1 DFQATT, CDR2 SNEGSKA (reference sequence). CDR3 length: 13 amino acids. Deletions cut 4 bases from V and 4 bases from J, with 12 bases between. CDR3 DNA: TGCAGTGCTATGGGGAATTCGGCAGATACGCAGTATTTT. It codes for CSAMGNSADTQYF.

The chain links TRBV7-2 to TRBJ2-7; D possibly corresponds to TRBD2 (6 bases). V lost 1 base and J 3 bases, leaving 28 bases between the germline ends. Germline CDR1 is SGHTA and CDR2 is FQGNSA. CDR3 length equals 20 residues. DNA of the CDR3: TGTGCCAGCAGCTTAGGAAGGTGGAAGGGTCTAAGGCTAGCGCACTACGAGCAGTACTTC. Translation: CASSLGRWKGLRLAHYEQYF.

This sequence joins TRBV3-1 and TRBJ2-5; TRBD1 aligns across 8 bases. This CDR3 spans 14 amino acids. Unmatched junction bases numbered 9, after V lost 8 bases and J lost 4 bases. Germline lookup yields CDR1 LGHDT and CDR2 YNNKEL (reference sequence). In DNA, the CDR3 is TGTGCCAGCGGAAACCACGGACAGGGAGAGACCCAGTACTTC. Translated: CASGNHGQGETQYF.

The CDR3 reads CASSKGTVNTEAFF. DNA for the CDR3: TGTGCCAGCAGTAAAGGGACGGTGAACACTGAAGCTTTCTTT. The J gene is TRBJ1-1, the V gene TRBV6-1, with D tentatively TRBD1 (5 bases). V was clipped by 5 bases and J by 0 bases, with 10 bases between them. Per germline, CDR1 MNHNS and CDR2 SASEGT. The CDR3 loop spans 14 amino acids.

The rearrangement joins TRBV29-1 to TRBJ1-4, with D possibly matching TRBD1 (6 bases). The length of the CDR3 is 16 residues. Germline values: CDR1 SQVTM, CDR2 ANQGSEA. The V gene lost 4 bases and the J gene lost 8 bases, with 23 bases spanning the gap. CDR3 DNA: TGCAGCGTTGTTACGGTCTGGGGGACACTATCCGAAAAACTGTTTTTT. Translation gives CSVVTVWGTLSEKLFF.

This clonotype was counted many times. The chain is built from TRBV6-6 and TRBJ2-2, with TRBD1 as a possible D gene (6 bases). Germline loops: CDR1 MNHNY, CDR2 SVGAGI (reference sequence). The CDR3 consists of 14 residues. V lost 5 bases and J 6 bases, leaving 13 bases between the germline ends. CDR3 residues: CASSRTDGAGELFF. For the CDR3, the DNA is TGTGCCAGCAGTAGGACAGATGGGGCCGGGGAGCTGTTTTTT.

The gene calls are TRBV2 and TRBJ2-5; a weak D match, TRBD1 (6 bases). The CDR3 contains 16 residues. Trimming took 6 bases from V and 1 from J, leaving 18 bases between them. Germline-derived CDR1 and CDR2 are SNHLY and FYNNEI. For the CDR3, the DNA is TGTGCCAGCAGCCAAGGGGGTTACGTATCCCAAGAGACCCAGTACTTC. This codes for CASSQGGYVSQETQYF.

On this clonotype: The junction departs from the called germline gene at one end, perhaps through a read error. CDR3: CASSQGGQGDYEQYF. For the CDR3, the DNA is TGCGCCAGCAGCCAAGGGGGACAGGGTGATTACGAGCAGTACTTC. The J gene is TRBJ2-7, the V gene TRBV7-3; 9 bases fit TRBD1. The CDR3 totals 15 residues. Germline lookup yields CDR1 SGHTA and CDR2 FQGTGA.

Ten or more counts support this clonotype. The chain uses TRBV20-1 and TRBJ2-5; D may be TRBD1 (7 bases). With 0 bases removed from V and 2 bases from J, the gap between germline ends came to 25 bases. The CDR3 contains 19 residues. The germline gives CDR1 DFQATT, CDR2 SNEGSKA (reference sequence). This chain's CDR3 is CSAREPLTGRWVNQETQYF. In nucleotides, the CDR3 is TGCAGTGCTAGAGAGCCCTTGACAGGGAGGTGGGTGAATCAAGAGACCCAGTACTTC.

This clonotype was found many times. The V and J genes are TRBV24-1 and TRBJ2-2, with a tentative D call TRBD2 (6 bases). The V gene lost 11 bases and the J gene lost 8 bases, with 17 bases spanning the gap. CDR3 size: 13 residues. In germline, CDR1 is KGHDR, CDR2 SFDVKD. CDR3 sequence (DNA): TGTGCCATCAGGAGCGGGCGTGGAGGGGAGCTGTTTTTT. Protein: CAIRSGRGGELFF.

The V and J genes are TRBV20-1 and TRBJ2-7; D is tentatively TRBD1 or TRBD2 (6 bases each). The CDR3 totals 12 residues. Trimming pared 8 bases from V and 4 bases from J, leaving 15 bases between. Germline V lookup: CDR1 DFQATT, CDR2 SNEGSKA (reference sequence). CDR3 sequence (DNA): TGCAGTTTTGGCACAGGGAGGTACGAGCAGTACTTC. It is translated as CSFGTGRYEQYF.